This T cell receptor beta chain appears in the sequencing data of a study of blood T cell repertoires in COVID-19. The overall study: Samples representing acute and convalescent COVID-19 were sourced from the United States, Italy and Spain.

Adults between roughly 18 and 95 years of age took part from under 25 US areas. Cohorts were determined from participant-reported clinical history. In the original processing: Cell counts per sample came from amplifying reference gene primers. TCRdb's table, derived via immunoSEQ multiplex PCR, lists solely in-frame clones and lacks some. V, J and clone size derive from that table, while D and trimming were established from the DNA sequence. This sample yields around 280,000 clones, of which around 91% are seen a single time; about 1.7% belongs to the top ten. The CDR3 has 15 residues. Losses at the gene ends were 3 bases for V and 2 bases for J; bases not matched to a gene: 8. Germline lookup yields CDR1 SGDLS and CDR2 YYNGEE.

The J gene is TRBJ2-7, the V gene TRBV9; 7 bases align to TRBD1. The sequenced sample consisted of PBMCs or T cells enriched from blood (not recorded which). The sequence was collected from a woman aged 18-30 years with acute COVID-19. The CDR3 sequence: CASSEGAGTPYEQYF. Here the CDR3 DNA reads TGTGCCAGCAGCGAGGGGGCAGGGACCCCCTACGAGCAGTACTTC.